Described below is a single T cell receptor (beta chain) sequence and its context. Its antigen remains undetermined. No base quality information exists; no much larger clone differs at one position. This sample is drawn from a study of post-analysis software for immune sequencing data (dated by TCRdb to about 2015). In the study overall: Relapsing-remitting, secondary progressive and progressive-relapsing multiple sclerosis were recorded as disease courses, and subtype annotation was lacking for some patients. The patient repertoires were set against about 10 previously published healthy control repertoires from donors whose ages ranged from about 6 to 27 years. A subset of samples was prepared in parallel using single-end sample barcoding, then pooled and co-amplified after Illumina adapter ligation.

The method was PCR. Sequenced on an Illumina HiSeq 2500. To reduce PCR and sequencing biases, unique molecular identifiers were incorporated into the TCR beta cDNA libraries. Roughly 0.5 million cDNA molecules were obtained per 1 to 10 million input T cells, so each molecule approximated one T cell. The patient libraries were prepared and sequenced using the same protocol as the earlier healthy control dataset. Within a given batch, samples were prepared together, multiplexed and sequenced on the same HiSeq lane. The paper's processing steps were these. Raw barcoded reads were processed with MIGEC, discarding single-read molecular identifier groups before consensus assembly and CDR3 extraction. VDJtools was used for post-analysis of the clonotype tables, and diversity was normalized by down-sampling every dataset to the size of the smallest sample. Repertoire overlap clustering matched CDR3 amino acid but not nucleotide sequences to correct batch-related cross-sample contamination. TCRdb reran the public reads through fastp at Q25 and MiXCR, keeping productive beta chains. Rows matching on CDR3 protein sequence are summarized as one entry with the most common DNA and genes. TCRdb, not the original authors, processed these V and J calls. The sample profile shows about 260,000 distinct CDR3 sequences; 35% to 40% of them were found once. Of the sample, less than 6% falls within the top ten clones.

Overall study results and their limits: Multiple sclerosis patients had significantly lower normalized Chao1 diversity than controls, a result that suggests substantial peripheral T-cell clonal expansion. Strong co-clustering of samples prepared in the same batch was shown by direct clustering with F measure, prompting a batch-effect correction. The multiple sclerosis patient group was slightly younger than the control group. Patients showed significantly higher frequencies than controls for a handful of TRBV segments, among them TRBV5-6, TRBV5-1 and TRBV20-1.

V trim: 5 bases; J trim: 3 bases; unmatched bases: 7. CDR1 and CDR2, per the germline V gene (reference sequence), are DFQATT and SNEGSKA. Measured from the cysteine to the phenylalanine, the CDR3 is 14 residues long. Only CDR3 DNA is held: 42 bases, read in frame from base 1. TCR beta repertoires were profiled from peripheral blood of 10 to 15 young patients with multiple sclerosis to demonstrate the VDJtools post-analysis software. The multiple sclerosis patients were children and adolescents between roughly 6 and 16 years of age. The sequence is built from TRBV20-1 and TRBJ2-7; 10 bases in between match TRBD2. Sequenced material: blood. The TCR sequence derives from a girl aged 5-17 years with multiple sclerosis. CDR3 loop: CSAPGLADNYEQYF. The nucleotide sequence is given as TGCAGTGCTCCTGGACTAGCGGATAACTACGAGCAGTACTTC.